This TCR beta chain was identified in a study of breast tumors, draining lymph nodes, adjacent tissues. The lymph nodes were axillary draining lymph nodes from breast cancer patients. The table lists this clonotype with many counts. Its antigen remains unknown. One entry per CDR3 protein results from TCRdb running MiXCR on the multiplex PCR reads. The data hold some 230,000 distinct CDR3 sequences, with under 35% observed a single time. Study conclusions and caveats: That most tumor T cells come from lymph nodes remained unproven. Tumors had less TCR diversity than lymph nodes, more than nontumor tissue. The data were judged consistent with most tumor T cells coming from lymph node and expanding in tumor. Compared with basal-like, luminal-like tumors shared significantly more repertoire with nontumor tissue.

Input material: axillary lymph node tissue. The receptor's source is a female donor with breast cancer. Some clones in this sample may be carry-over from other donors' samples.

CDR3 sequence reads: CASSQELGNNSPLHF. CDR3 bases: TGTGCCAGCAGCCAAGAATTAGGGAATAATTCACCCCTCCACTTT. The chain has TRBV4-2 and TRBJ1-6; D gene unclear. CDR1 is LGHNA and CDR2 is YNFKEQ in the germline V gene. This CDR3 region has 15 residues. Trimming removed 0 bases at V and 5 bases at J, with 8 bases between.